This T cell receptor beta chain was sequenced during a study of identical twins. Regarding the study as a whole: Conclusions were based on cross-sectional statistical analysis, without following the same donors.

The V gene end was trimmed by 6 bases and the J gene end by 3 bases; junction bases not matched to a gene: 2. Germline V gene data show CDR1 as MNHNS and CDR2 as SASEGT. This CDR3 contains 13 residues. Unique molecular identifiers were present on cDNA, and template switching added a universal primer site. TCRdb redid the calling of the 5' RACE reads with MiXCR, one entry per CDR3 protein. This sample has fewer than 800,000 distinct CDR3 sequences, with under 8.5% found just once. Note on this clonotype: What it binds is not known.

The sample was also linked to a second study, of yellow fever vaccine responses in identical twins.

Input material: PBMCs. The chain employs TRBV6-1 and TRBJ2-5, with TRBD1 matching 9 bases. The sequence was obtained from a woman in her late teens or twenties in good health. DNA for the CDR3: TGTGCCAGCAGACAGGGGGCGAAAGAGACCCAGTACTTC. This encodes CASRQGAKETQYF.